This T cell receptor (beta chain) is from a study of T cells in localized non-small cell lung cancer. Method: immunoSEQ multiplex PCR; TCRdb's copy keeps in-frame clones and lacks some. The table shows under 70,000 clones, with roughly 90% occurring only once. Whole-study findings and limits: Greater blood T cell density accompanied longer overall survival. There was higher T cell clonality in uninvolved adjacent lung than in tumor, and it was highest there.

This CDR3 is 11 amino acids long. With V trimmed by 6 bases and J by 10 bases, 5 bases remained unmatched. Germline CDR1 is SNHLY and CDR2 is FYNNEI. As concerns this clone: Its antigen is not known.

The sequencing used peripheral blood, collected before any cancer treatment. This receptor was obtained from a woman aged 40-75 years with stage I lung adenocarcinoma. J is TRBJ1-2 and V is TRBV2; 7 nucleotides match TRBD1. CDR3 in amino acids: CASRRGQHYTF. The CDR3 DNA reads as TGTGCCAGCAGGAGGGGACAGCACTACACCTTC.